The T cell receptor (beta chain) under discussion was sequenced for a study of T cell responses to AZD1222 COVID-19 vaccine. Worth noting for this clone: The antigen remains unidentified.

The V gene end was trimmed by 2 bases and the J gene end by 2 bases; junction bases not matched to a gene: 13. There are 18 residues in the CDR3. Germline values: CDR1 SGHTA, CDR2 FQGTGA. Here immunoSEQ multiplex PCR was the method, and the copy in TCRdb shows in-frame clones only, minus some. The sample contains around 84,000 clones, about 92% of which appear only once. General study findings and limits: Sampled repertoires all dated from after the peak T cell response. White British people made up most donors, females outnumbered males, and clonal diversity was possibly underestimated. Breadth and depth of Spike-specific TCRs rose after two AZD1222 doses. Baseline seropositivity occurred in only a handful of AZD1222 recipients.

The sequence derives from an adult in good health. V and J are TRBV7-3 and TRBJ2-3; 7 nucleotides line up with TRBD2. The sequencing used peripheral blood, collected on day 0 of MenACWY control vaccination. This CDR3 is CASSLGDSRLADTDTQYF. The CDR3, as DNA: TGTGCCAGCAGCTTAGGCGACTCCCGGCTAGCGGACACAGATACGCAGTATTTT.